This T cell receptor beta chain appears in the sequencing data of a study of OX40 agonist ivuxolimab in advanced cancers. Overall study results and limits: CD8+ T cells (on average) carried more expanded clones than CD4+ T cells.

The method was immunoSEQ multiplex PCR; TCRdb's version includes in-frame clones alone and lacks a portion of them. The table records about 44,000 clones, about nine tenths of them present only once. A note on this clone: Its antigen is not identified.

The CDR3 contains 11 residues. V lost 0 bases, J lost 5 bases, and 4 bases lay in between. Germline V gene lookup returns CDR1 SQVTM and CDR2 ANQGSEA. The starting material was CD4+ or CD8+ T cells sorted from blood, obtained in a trial of the OX40 agonist ivuxolimab. V gene TRBV29-1 combines with J gene TRBJ1-1; D remains unclear. This TCR came from an adult with an advanced solid tumor such as melanoma, head and neck, liver or kidney cancer. This chain's CDR3 is CSVEELTEAFF. CDR3 nucleotide sequence: TGCAGCGTTGAAGAACTGACTGAAGCTTTCTTT.